These 14 T cell receptor beta chains originate from one sample sequenced in a study of radiotherapy plus CTLA-4 blockade in lung cancer. Sequencing used immunoSEQ multiplex PCR; TCRdb keeps in-frame clones, though not all of them. Of 65,000 to 95,000 clones listed, around 90% are singletons. Source: peripheral blood, taken from a patient treated with radiotherapy plus ipilimumab. Source of these receptors: a human donor with non-small cell lung cancer who had stable disease on radiotherapy plus ipilimumab.

The genes are TRBV9 and TRBJ2-5; D is perhaps TRBD2 (7 bases). The CDR3 has 16 amino acids. The ends were cut back, 2 bases at V and 2 bases at J, with 16 bases in the middle. Germline V gives CDR1 SGDLS, CDR2 YYNGEE. This CDR3 reads CASSVGASGLQETQYF. The CDR3 DNA sequence: TGTGCCAGCAGCGTGGGGGCTAGCGGCCTACAAGAGACCCAGTACTTC.

The chain carries TRBV5-8 and TRBJ1-1; D is unclear. This CDR3 is 14 amino acids long. Deletions cut 3 bases from V and 1 base from J, with 10 bases between. Germline V gene data show CDR1 as SGHTS and CDR2 as YDEGEE. The CDR3 reads CASSSGIPNTEAFF. The CDR3 DNA sequence: TGTGCCAGCAGCTCGGGAATCCCGAACACTGAAGCTTTCTTT.

This clone has a single count. This rearrangement joins TRBV7-9 to TRBJ2-7, with TRBD2 matching 11 bases. Germline V gene lookup returns CDR1 SEHNR and CDR2 FQNEAQ (reference sequence). V was pared by 2 bases and J by 1 base, with 1 base of the junction left unmatched. The CDR3 is 15 residues long. The chain's CDR3 is CASSLPSGGSYEQYF. CDR3 coding DNA: TGTGCCAGCAGCTTACCTAGCGGGGGGTCCTACGAGCAGTACTTC.

Here the CDR3 reads CASTAGQHNSPLHF. Here the CDR3 DNA reads TGTGCCAGCACGGCAGGGCAGCATAATTCACCCCTCCACTTT. The chain joins TRBV2 to TRBJ1-6, with a tentative D call TRBD1 (5 bases). V was shortened by 7 bases and J by 5 bases, with 12 bases between the two germline ends. This CDR3 has 14 residues. Germline values: CDR1 SNHLY, CDR2 FYNNEI.

The genes are TRBV30 and TRBJ2-7; D may be TRBD1 (5 bases). The ends were cut back, 2 bases at V and 2 bases at J, with 10 bases in the middle. Per the germline V gene, CDR1 is GTSNPN and CDR2 is SVGIG (reference sequence). The CDR3 covers 13 residues. CDR3 in amino acids: CAWSRAGPYEQYF. CDR3 nucleotide sequence: TGTGCCTGGAGTCGGGCAGGGCCCTACGAGCAGTACTTC.

The chain combines TRBV7-9 with TRBJ2-7; D gene unclear. Germline CDR1 and CDR2: SEHNR and FQNEAQ (reference sequence). V was clipped by 1 base and J by 5 bases, with 15 bases between them. This CDR3 spans 15 amino acids. The CDR3 nucleotides are TGTGCCAGCAGCTTAGTATCCGACCCACTCCACGAGCAGTACTTC. This sequence encodes CASSLVSDPLHEQYF.

The chain employs TRBV6-1 and TRBJ1-4; 9 nucleotides match TRBD1. There are 15 residues in the CDR3. With V trimmed by 6 bases and J by 7 bases, 9 bases remained unmatched. Germline assignment: CDR1 MNHNS and CDR2 SASEGT. The CDR3 spells CASSPLGTGSEKLFF. CDR3 in DNA: TGTGCCAGCAGCCCGCTCGGGACAGGGAGTGAAAAACTGTTTTTT.

The J gene is TRBJ2-7, the V gene TRBV5-4, with TRBD2 identical over 10 bases. The CDR3 is 15 amino acids. Germline lookup yields CDR1 SGHNT and CDR2 YYREEE (reference sequence). With V trimmed by 0 bases and J by 6 bases, 6 bases remained unmatched. In DNA form, the CDR3 reads TGTGCCAGCAGCTTGGGTCTAGCGGGAGAACGCGAGCAGTACTTC. The encoded protein is CASSLGLAGEREQYF.

This chain links TRBV5-4 with TRBJ2-5, with a tentative D call TRBD1 (6 bases). The germline gives CDR1 SGHNT, CDR2 YYREEE (reference sequence). Trimming cost V 0 bases and J 1 base, with 7 bases left between them. The CDR3 is 14 amino acids. CDR3 in amino acids: CASSLAGAQETQYF. The CDR3 region has the DNA TGTGCCAGCAGCTTGGCAGGGGCCCAAGAGACCCAGTACTTC. Complete variable domain (other parts from reference TRBV5-4 and TRBJ2-5): ETGVTQSPTHLIKTRGQQVTLRCSSQSGHNTVSWYQQALGQGPQFIFQYYREEENGRGNFPPRFSGLQFPNYSSELNVNALELDDSALYLCASSLAGAQETQYFGPGTRLLVL.

This chain links TRBV5-1 with TRBJ1-4, with 8 bases lining up with TRBD1. V lost 0 bases and J lost 8; bases outside the gene matches: 9. The germline V gene has CDR1 SGHRS and CDR2 YFSETQ. The CDR3 runs 16 residues. This CDR3 reads CASSLGHAQGGEKLFF. Written as DNA, the CDR3 is TGCGCCAGCAGCTTGGGCCATGCACAGGGGGGAGAAAAACTGTTTTTT.

The chain carries TRBV11-2 and TRBJ2-7, with a possible D match to TRBD2 (6 bases). Germline CDR1 is SGHAT and CDR2 is FQNNGV. This CDR3 comprises 17 residues. Trimming took 4 bases from V and 0 from J, leaving 19 bases between them. CDR3 loop: CASSYRGIHSSSYEQYF. CDR3 in DNA: TGTGCCAGCAGCTACCGCGGGATCCACTCTAGCTCCTACGAGCAGTACTTC.

The J gene is TRBJ2-3, the V gene TRBV15; 8 nucleotides agree with TRBD1. The ends lost 1 base at V and 4 bases at J; junction bases unmatched: 7. This CDR3 comprises 16 residues. CDR1 is LNHNV and CDR2 is YYDKDF in the germline V gene (reference sequence). CDR3 sequence reads: CATSRGPGTGPDTQYF. The CDR3 nucleotides read TGTGCCACCAGCAGAGGGCCCGGGACAGGCCCAGATACGCAGTATTTT.

CDR3: CASSLRRGAREGFYEQYF. The CDR3, as DNA: TGTGCCAGCAGCTTGCGGAGGGGGGCGCGGGAGGGGTTCTACGAGCAGTACTTC. The chain joins TRBV5-4 to TRBJ2-7; TRBD2 matches at 9 bases. The CDR3 is made up of 18 amino acids. Germline CDR1 SGHNT, CDR2 YYREEE (reference sequence). J was trimmed by 3 bases and V by 1 base; bases with no gene match: 14.

This chain's CDR3 is CASSGRGGRHSPLHF. The DNA for the CDR3 is TGTGCCAGCAGTGGAAGAGGGGGGCGTCATTCACCCCTCCACTTT. The chain combines TRBV25-1 with TRBJ1-6; TRBD1 is a possible D gene (6 bases). V lost 4 bases, J lost 8 bases, and 15 bases lay in between. Per germline, CDR1 MGHDK and CDR2 SYGVNS. The CDR3 length is 15 residues.